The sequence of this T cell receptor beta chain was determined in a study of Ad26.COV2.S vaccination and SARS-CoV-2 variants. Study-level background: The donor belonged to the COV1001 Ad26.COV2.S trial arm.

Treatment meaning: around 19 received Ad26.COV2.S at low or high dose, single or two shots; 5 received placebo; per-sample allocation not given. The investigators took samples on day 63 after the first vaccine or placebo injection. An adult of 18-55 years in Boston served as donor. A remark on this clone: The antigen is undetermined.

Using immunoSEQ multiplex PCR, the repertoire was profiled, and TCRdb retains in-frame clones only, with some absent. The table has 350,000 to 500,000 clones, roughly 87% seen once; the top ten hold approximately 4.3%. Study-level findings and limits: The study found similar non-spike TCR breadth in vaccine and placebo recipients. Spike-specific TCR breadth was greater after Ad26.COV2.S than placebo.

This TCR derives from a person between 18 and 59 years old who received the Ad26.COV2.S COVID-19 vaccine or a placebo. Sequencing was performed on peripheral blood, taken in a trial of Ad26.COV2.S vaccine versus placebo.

The DNA of the CDR3 is TGTGCCAGCAGCTTAACCGAGGGCCCCACCTACGAGCAGTACTTC. It translates to CASSLTEGPTYEQYF. This chain connects TRBV7-9 to TRBJ2-7; tentative D call: TRBD2 (5 bases). With 2 bases removed from V and 2 bases from J, the gap between germline ends came to 13 bases. The CDR3 spans 15 residues. Germline V lookup: CDR1 SEHNR, CDR2 FQNEAQ (reference sequence).